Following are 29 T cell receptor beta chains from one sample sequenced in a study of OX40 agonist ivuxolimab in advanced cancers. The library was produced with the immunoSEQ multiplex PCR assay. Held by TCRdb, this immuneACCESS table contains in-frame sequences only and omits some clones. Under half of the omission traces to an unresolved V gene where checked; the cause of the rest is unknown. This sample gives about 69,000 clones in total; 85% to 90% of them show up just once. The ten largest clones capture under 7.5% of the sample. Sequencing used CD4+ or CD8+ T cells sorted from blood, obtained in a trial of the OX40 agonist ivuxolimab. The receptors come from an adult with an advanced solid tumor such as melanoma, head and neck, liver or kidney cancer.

CDR3: CASSPRTGTAYGYTF. CDR3 sequence (DNA): TGTGCCAGCAGCCCACGCACCGGGACAGCTTATGGCTACACCTTC. The chain carries TRBV9 and TRBJ1-2; 7 bases are a match to TRBD1. CDR1 SGDLS and CDR2 YYNGEE come from the germline V gene. This CDR3 has 15 amino acids. J gave up 5 bases and V 4 bases, and 11 bases lay outside the gene matches.

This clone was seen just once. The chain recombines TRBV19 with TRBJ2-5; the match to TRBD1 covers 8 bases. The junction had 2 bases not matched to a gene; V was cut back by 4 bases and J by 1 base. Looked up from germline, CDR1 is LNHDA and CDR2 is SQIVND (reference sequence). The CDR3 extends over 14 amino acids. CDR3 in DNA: TGTGCCAGTAGTAGGGGGACAGGCCAAGAGACCCAGTACTTC. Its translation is CASSRGTGQETQYF.

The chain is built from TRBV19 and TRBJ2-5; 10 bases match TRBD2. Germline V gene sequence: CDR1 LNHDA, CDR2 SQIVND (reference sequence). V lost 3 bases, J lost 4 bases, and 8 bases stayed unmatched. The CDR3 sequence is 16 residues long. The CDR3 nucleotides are TGTGCCAGTAGTATTGGGCTAGCGGGAGTTTCAGAGACCCAGTACTTC. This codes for CASSIGLAGVSETQYF.

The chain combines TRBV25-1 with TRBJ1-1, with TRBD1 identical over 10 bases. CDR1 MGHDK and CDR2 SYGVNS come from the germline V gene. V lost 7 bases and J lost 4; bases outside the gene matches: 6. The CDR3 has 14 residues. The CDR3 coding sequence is TGTGCCAGCAATTACGGGACAGGGGCCACTGAAGCTTTCTTT. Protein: CASNYGTGATEAFF.

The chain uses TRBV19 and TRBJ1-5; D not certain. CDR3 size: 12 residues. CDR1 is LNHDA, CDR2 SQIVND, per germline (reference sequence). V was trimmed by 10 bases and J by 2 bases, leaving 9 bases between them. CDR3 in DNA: TGTGCCACTTCAGAGGGCAATCAGCCCCAGCATTTT. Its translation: CATSEGNQPQHF.

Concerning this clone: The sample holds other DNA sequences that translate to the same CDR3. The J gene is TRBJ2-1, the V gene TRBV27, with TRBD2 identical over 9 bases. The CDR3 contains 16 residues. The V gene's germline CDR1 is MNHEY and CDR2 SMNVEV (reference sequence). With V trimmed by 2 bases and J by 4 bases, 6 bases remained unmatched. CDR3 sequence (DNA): TGTGCCAGCAGTTTAGGAACTAGCGGGTCTTACAATGAGCAGTTCTTC. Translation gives CASSLGTSGSYNEQFF.

CDR3 nucleotide sequence: TGTGCCAGCAGCTCCCAAACAGGTATTCAAGAGACCCAGTACTTC. It specifies CASSSQTGIQETQYF. The V gene is TRBV7-9, the J gene TRBJ2-5; tentative D call: TRBD1 (5 bases). The CDR3 spans 15 residues. CDR1 and CDR2 (germline): SEHNR, FQNEAQ (reference sequence). V was trimmed by 4 bases and J by 2 bases, leaving 14 bases between them.

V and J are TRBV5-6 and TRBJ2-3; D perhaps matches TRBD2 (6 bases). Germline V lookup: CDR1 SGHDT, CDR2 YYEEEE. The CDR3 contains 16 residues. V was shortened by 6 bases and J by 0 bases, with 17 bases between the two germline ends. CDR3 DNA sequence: TGTGCCAGCATTATCTGGCAGGGAGGTAGCACAGATACGCAGTATTTT. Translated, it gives CASIIWQGGSTDTQYF.

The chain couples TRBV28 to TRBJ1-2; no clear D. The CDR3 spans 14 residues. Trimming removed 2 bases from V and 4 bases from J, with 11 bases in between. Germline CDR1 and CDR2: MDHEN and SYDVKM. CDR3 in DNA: TGTGCCAGCAGTTTAATCGGTTATTCCTATGGCTACACCTTC. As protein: CASSLIGYSYGYTF.

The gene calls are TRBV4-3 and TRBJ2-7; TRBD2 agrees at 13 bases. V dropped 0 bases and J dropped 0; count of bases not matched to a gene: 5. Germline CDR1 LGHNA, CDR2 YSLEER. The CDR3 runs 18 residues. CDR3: CASSQDTRLAGGSYEQYF. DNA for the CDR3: TGCGCCAGCAGCCAAGATACGAGACTAGCGGGGGGCTCCTACGAGCAGTACTTC.

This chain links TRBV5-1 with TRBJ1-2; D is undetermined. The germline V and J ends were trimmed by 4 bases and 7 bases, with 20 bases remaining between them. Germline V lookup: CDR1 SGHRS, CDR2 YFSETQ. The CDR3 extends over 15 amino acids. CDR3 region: CASSHLDGVAGGYTF. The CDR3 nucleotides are TGCGCCAGCAGCCATCTCGACGGGGTTGCTGGTGGCTACACCTTC.

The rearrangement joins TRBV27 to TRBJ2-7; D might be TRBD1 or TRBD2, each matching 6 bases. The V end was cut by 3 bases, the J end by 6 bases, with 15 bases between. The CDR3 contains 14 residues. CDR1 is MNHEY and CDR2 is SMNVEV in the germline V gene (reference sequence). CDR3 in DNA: TGTGCCAGCAGTTTGTCGAGGGGGGATTTCGAGCAGTACTTC. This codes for CASSLSRGDFEQYF.

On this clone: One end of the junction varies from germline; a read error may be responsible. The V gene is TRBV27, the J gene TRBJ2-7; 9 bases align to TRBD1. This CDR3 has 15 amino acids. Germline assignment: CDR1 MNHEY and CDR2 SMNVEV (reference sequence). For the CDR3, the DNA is TGTGCCAGCCGTTTTCGGGACAGGGTCCCCTACGAGCAGTACTTC. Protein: CASRFRDRVPYEQYF.

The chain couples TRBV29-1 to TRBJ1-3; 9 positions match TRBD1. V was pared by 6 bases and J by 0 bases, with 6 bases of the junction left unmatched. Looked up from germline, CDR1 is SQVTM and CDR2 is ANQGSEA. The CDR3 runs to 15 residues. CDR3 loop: CSVGGTGTSGNTIYF. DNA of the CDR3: TGCAGCGTGGGGGGGACAGGGACCTCTGGAAACACCATATATTTT.

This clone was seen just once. Here the CDR3 reads CASSLGGGSGSPLHF. The CDR3 coding sequence is TGTGCCAGCAGCTTAGGGGGAGGCAGTGGATCACCCCTCCACTTT. This chain connects TRBV7-2 to TRBJ1-6; D remains ambiguous. Germline V gene data show CDR1 as SGHTA and CDR2 as FQGNSA. The CDR3 runs to 15 residues. The V end lost 1 base, the J end lost 10 bases, and 14 bases lay between the germline ends. The full variable domain, with the rest looked up from reference TRBV7-2 and TRBJ1-6, is GAGVSQSPSNKVTEKGKDVELRCDPISGHTALYWYRQSLGQGLEFLIYFQGNSAPDKSGLPSDRFSAERTGGSVSTLTIQRTQQEDSAVYLCASSLGGGSGSPLHFGNGTRLTVT.

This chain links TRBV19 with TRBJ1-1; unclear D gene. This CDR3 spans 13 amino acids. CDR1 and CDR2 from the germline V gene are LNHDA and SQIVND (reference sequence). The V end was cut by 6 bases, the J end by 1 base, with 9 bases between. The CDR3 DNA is TGTGCCAGTAGCTATTCGGCGAACACTGAAGCTTTCTTT. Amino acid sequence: CASSYSANTEAFF. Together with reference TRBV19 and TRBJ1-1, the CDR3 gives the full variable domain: DGGITQSPKYLFRKEGQNVTLSCEQNLNHDAMYWYRQDPGQGLRLIYYSQIVNDFQKGDIAEGYSVSREKKESFPLTVTSAQKNPTAFYLCASSYSANTEAFFGQGTRLTVV.

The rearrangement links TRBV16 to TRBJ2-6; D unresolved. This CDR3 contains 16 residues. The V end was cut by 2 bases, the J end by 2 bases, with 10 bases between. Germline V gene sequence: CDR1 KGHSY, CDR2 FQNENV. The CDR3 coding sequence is TGTGCCAGCAGCCAACCATCTAATGCTGGGGCCAACGTCCTGACTTTC. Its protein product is CASSQPSNAGANVLTF.

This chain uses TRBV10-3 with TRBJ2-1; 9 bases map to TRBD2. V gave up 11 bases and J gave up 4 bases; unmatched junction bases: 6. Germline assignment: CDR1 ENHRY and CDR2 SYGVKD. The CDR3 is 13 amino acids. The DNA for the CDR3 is TGTGCCGTGGGACTAGCAGATTACAATGAGCAGTTCTTC. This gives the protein CAVGLADYNEQFF.

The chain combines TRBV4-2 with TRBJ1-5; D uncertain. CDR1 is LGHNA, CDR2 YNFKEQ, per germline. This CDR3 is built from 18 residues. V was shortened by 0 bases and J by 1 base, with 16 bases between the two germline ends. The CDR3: CASSQDWEVNLSNQPQHF. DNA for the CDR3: TGTGCCAGCAGCCAAGATTGGGAGGTAAATTTGAGCAATCAGCCCCAGCATTTT.

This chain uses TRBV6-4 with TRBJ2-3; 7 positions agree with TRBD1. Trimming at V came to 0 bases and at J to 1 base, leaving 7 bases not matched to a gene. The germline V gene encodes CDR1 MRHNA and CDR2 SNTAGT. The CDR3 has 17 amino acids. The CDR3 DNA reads TGTGCCAGCAGTGACTCGTGGGAAACAGGGGGCACAGATACGCAGTATTTT. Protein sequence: CASSDSWETGGTDTQYF.

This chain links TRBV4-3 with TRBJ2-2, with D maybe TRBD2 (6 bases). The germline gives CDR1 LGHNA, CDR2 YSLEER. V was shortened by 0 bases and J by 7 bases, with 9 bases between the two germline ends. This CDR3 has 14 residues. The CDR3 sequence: CASSQDGGYGELFF. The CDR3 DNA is TGCGCCAGCAGCCAAGATGGGGGGTACGGGGAGCTGTTTTTT.

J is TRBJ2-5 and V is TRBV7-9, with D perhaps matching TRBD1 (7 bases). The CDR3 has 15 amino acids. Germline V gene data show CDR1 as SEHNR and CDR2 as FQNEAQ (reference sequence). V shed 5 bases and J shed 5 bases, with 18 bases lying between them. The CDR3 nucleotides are TGTGCCAGCAGCCCCCAGGGGGGTTTTAGTGAGACCCAGTACTTC. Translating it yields CASSPQGGFSETQYF.

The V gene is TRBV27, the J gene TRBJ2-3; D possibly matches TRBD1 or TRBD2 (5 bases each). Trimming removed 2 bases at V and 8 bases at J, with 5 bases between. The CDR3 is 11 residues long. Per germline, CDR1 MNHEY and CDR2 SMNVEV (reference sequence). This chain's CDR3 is CASSLGGTQYF. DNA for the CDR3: TGTGCCAGCAGTTTAGGGGGTACGCAGTATTTT.

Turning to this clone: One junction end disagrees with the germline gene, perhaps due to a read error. CDR3 DNA: TGTGCTAGCAGCCCCCGGACTAGCGGGAGGGAAGAGACCCAGTACTTC. It is translated as CASSPRTSGREETQYF. The genes are TRBV7-7 and TRBJ2-5; 15 positions agree with TRBD2. The V gene's germline CDR1 is SSHAT and CDR2 FNYEAQ (reference sequence). This CDR3 is built from 16 residues. Supplemented by reference TRBV7-7 and TRBJ2-5, the full variable domain reads GAGVSQSPRYKVTKRGQDVTLRCDPISSHATLYWYQQALGQGPEFLTYFNYEAQPDKSGLPSDRFSAERPEGSISTLTIQRTEQRDSAMYRCASSPRTSGREETQYFGPGTRLLVL.

The CDR3 sequence is CASSQGLVSYEQYF. CDR3 DNA: TGCGCCAGCAGCCAGGGACTAGTCTCCTACGAGCAGTACTTC. The genes are TRBV4-1 and TRBJ2-7; 8 bases are a match to TRBD2. The CDR3 is made up of 14 amino acids. Per germline, CDR1 MGHRA and CDR2 YSYEKL. V lost 3 bases, J lost 0 bases, and 1 base stayed unmatched.

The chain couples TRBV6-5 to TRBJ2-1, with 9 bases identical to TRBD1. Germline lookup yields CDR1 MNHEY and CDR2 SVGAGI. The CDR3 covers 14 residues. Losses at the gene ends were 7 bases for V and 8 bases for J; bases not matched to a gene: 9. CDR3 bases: TGTGCCAGCACCCTGGGACAGGGATTCGATGAGCAGTTCTTC. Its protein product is CASTLGQGFDEQFF.

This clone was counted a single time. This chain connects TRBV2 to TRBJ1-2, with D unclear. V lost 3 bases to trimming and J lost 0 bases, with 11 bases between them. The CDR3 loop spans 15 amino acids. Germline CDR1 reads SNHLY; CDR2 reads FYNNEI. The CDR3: CASSEFGFPNYGYTF. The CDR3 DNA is TGTGCCAGCAGTGAGTTTGGGTTTCCTAACTATGGCTACACCTTC.

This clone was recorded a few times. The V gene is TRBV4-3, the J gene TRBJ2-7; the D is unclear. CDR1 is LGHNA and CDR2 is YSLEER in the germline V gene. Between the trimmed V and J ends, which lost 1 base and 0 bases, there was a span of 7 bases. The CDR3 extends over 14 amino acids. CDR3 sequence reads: CASSQATSSYEQYF. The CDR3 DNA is TGCGCCAGCAGCCAAGCTACGAGCTCCTACGAGCAGTACTTC.

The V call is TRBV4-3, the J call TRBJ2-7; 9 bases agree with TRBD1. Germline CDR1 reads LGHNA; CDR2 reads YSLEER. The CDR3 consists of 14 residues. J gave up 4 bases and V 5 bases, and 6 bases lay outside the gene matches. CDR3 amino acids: CASSGGQGRYEQYF. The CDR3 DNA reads TGCGCCAGCAGCGGTGGACAGGGGAGGTACGAGCAGTACTTC.